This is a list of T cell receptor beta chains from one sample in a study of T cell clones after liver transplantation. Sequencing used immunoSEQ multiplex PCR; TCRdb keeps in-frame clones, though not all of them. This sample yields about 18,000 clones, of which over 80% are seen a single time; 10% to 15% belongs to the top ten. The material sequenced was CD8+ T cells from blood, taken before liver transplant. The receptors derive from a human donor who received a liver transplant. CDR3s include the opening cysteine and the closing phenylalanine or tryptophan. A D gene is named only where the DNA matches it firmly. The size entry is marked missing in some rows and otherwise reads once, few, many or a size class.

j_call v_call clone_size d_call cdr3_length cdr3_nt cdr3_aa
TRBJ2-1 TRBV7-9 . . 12 TGTGCCAGCAGCCGAGAACTTGACGAGCAGTTCTTC CASSRELDEQFF
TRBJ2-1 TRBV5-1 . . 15 TGCGCCAGCAGCACTTGGACGCTAGCGCAAAATGAGCAGTTCTTC CASSTWTLAQNEQFF
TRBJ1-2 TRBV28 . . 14 TGTGCCAGCAGTCTAAAGTTGGGTAACTATGGCTACACCTTC CASSLKLGNYGYTF
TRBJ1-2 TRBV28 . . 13 TGTGCCAGCAGTTTCCAGGGTAACTATGGCTACACCTTC CASSFQGNYGYTF
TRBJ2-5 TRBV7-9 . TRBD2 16 TGTGCCAGCAGCCACCTCAGCGGGAGGGCCCTTGAGACCCAGTACTTC CASSHLSGRALETQYF
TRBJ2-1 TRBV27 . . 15 TGTGCCAGTCTCCCAGGGCGACAGTCCTACAATGAGCAGTTCTTC CASLPGRQSYNEQFF
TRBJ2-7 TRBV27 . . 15 TGTGCCAGCAGCCACGGACACACGACCCTCCACGAGCAGTACTTC CASSHGHTTLHEQYF
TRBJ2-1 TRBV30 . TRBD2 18 TGTGCCTGGGGGCGAACTAGCGGGAGGGCCCTTATCTACAATGAGCAGTTCTTC CAWGRTSGRALIYNEQFF
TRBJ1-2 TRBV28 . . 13 TGTGCCAGCGGAAAAGGAGCTAACTATGGCTACACCTTC CASGKGANYGYTF
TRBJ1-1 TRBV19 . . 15 TGTGCCAGTAGTATCGGTTCGGGGATAAACACTGAAGCTTTCTTT CASSIGSGINTEAFF
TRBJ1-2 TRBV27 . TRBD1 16 TGTGCCAGCAGTTTATCCCTGACAGGGGCTAACTATGGCTACACCTTC CASSLSLTGANYGYTF
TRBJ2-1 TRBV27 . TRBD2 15 TGTGCCAGCAGACCAGCGGGAGGGCGCTACAATGAGCAGTTCTTC CASRPAGGRYNEQFF
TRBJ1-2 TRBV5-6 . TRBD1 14 TGTGCCAGCAGCTTGCGGCAGGGGGACTATGGCTACACCTTC CASSLRQGDYGYTF
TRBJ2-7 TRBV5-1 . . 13 TGCGCCAGCAGCTTGTCGAACCCCTACGAGCAGTACTTC CASSLSNPYEQYF
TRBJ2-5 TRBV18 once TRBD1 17 TGTGCCAGCTCACCGACTCACCTGGACAGGGGAAAAGAGACCCAGTACTTC CASSPTHLDRGKETQYF
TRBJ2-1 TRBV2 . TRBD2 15 TGTGCCAGCTGGAGGGGGACTAGCGGTTACAATGAGCAGTTCTTC CASWRGTSGYNEQFF
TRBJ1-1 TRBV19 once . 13 TGTGCCAGTAGTATACAGGGGAACACTGAAGCTTTCTTT CASSIQGNTEAFF
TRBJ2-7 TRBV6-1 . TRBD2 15 TGTGCCAGCAGTAAAGGACTAGTGAGGGACTACGAGCAGTACTTC CASSKGLVRDYEQYF
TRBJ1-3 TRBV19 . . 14 TGTGCCAGTAGTGCCACGTACACTGGAAACACCATATATTTT CASSATYTGNTIYF
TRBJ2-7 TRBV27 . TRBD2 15 TGTGCCAGCAGTTTTATAAGCGGGGGCTCCTACGAGCAGTACTTC CASSFISGGSYEQYF
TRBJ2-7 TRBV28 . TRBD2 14 TGTGCCAGCAGTTTTCGGGGGGGTGTACACGAGCAGTACTTC CASSFRGGVHEQYF
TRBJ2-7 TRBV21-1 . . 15 TGTGCCAGCACCATGACTCCCTGGAGCTCCTACGAGCAGTACTTC CASTMTPWSSYEQYF
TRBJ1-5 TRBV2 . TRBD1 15 TGTGCCAGCAGTGGACCCGGGACAGGGGATCAGCCCCAGCATTTT CASSGPGTGDQPQHF
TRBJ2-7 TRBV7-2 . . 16 TGTGCCAGCAGCTTAGGGGGGGGCAGCCGGCCCTACGAGCAGTACTTC CASSLGGGSRPYEQYF
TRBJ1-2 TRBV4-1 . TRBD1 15 TGCGCCAGCAGCCATCCCTGGGGACAGGGTGAAGGCTACACCTTC CASSHPWGQGEGYTF
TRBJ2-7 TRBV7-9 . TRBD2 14 TGTGCCAGCAGCAATACCGGGACTAGCGACGAGCAGTACTTC CASSNTGTSDEQYF
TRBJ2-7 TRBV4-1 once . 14 TGCGCCAGCAGCCAAGACCCTGGGACGGTAGGGCAGTACTTC CASSQDPGTVGQYF